Reported below is one T cell receptor (beta chain). The antigen remains unidentified. These data belong to a study of cytomegalovirus exposure and HLA in healthy donors. Study observations and caveats: Excluded: some indistinguishable V segments such as TRBV6-2 and TRBV6-3. Among TCR sequences, most were rare, though some public TCRs appeared in many donors.

The PCR employed 60 Vbeta primers together with 13 Jbeta primers. Sequencing was performed with immunoSEQ multiplex PCR; in TCRdb, only in-frame clones are kept and a portion is missing. The data include 150,000 to 200,000 clones; the top ten clones carry over 1%. The V gene's germline CDR1 is SGHVS and CDR2 FQNEAQ. This CDR3 is 15 amino acids long. Trimming took 7 bases from V and 3 from J; bases not matched to a gene: 9. Source material: PBMCs. This TCR derives from a woman aged 55-69 years in good health and CMV-seronegative. V usage is TRBV7-8 and J usage is TRBJ2-1, with TRBD1 matching over 7 bases. DNA of the CDR3: TGTGCCAGCATCCTAGACAGGGTGGACTACAATGAGCAGTTCTTC. The encoded protein is CASILDRVDYNEQFF.